The following is a T cell receptor beta chain sequence with its context. This entry is derived from a study of cytomegalovirus exposure and HLA in healthy donors. Trimming left V 1 base short and J 0 bases short, with 7 bases between. The CDR3 runs 15 residues. Germline V lookup: CDR1 LNHDA, CDR2 SQIVND (reference sequence). Sequenced by immunoSEQ multiplex PCR; TCRdb stores in-frame clones only, minus some. Of approximately 120,000 clones in the sample, approximately 89% were seen once. This sequence was found in a woman younger than 30 in good health and CMV-seronegative. Input material: PBMCs. The V and J genes are TRBV19 and TRBJ2-1; TRBD2 is a possible D gene (5 bases). The CDR3 here is CASSIGTGSYNEQFF. In DNA form, the CDR3 reads TGTGCCAGTAGTATAGGGACTGGCTCCTACAATGAGCAGTTCTTC.